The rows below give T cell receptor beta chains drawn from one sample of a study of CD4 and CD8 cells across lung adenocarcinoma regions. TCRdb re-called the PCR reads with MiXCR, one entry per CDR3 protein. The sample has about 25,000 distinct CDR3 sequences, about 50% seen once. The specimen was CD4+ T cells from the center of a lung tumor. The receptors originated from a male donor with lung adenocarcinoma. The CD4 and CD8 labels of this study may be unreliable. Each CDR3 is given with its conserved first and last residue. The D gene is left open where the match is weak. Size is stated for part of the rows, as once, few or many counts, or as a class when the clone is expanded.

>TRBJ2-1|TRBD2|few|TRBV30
CAWSKASGRDEQFF
TGTGCCTGGAGTAAGGCTAGCGGGAGGGATGAGCAGTTCTTC
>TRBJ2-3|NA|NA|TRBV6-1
CASRLQAVSPGAQYF
TGTGCCAGCAGACTCCAGGCCGTGAGCCCAGGGGCGCAGTATTTT
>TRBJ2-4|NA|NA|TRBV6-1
CGRSSRQGAKNMQYF
TGTGGCCGCAGCTCGAGGCAGGGCGCCAAAAACATGCAGTACTTT
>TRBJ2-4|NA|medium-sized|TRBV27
CASSYPGGLAKNIQYF
TGTGCCAGCAGTTACCCGGGTGGGTTGGCCAAAAACATTCAGTACTTC
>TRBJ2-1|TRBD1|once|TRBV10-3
CATTGDSYNEQFF
TGTGCCACCACAGGGGACTCCTACAATGAGCAGTTCTTC
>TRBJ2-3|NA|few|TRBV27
CASSAGRGGRGTDTQYF
TGTGCCAGCAGTGCGGGCCGCGGGGGTCGTGGGACAGATACCCAGTACTTT
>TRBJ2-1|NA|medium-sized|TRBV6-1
CASSDWALSSYNEQFF
TGTGCCAGCAGTGATTGGGCCCTGAGCTCCTACAATGAGCAGTTCTTC
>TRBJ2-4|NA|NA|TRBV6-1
CASSEFGGRGILAKNTQYF
TGTGCCAGCAGTGAATTCGGGGGGAGGGGGATCTTAGCCAAAAACACCCAGTACTTC
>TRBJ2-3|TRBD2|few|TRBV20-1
CSARWLAGTDTQYF
TGCAGTGCTAGGTGGCTAGCGGGAACAGATACGCAGTATTTT
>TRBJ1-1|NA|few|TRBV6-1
CASSGAWGRANTEAFF
TGTGCCAGCAGTGGAGCCTGGGGCCGAGCGAACACTGAAGCTTTCTTT
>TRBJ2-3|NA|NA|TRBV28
CASSVLEGVRFNTQFF
TGTGCCAGCAGTGTCCTAGAGGGTGTGCGCTTCAATACGCAGTTTTTT
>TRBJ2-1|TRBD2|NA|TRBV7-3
CASSLSPSGRSEQFF
TGTGCCAGCAGCTTAAGCCCTAGCGGGAGGAGTGAGCAGTTCTTC
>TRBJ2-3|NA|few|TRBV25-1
CASSAQGATDTQYF
TGTGCCAGCAGTGCACAGGGCGCCACAGATACGCAGTATTTT
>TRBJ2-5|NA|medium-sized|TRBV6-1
CASSAGLLGETQYF
TGTGCCAGCAGTGCGGGGCTACTCGGGGAGACCCAGTACTTC
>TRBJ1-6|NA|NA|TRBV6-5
CASSFSNYNSPLHF
TGTGCCAGCAGTTTCAGCAACTATAATTCACCCCTCCACTTT
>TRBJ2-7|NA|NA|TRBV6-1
CASSPIGGPETQYF
TGTGCCAGCAGCCCCATTGGGGGGCCAGAGACGCAGTACTTC
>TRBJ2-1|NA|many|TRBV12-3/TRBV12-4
CASTVGSYNEQFF
TGTGCCAGCACCGTGGGCTCCTACAATGAGCAGTTCTTC
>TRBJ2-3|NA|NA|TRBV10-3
CAGNGGPEGDTQYF
TGTGCGGGCAACGGGGGCCCAGAGGGAGATACGCAGTATTTC
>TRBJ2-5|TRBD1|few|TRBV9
CASSVDRGPMRETQYF
TGTGCCAGCAGCGTCGACAGGGGGCCCATGAGGGAGACCCAGTACTTC
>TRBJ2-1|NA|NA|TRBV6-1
CASTADNEQFF
TGTGCCAGCACCGCAGACAATGAGCAGTTCTTC
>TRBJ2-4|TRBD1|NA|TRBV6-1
CPSRGRGATDIQYF
TGCCCCAGCAGGGGGCGGGGAGCCACAGACATTCAGTACTTC
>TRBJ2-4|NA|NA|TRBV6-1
CASRSQSIQYF
TGTGCCAGCAGGAGCCAAAGCATTCAGTACTTC
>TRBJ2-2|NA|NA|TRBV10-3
CAMGLQAGIPETLYF
TGTGCCATGGGCCTCCAGGCTGGGATTCCAGAGACGCTGTATTTT
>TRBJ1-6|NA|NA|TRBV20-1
CSARDKWNSPLHF
TGCAGTGCTAGAGATAAATGGAATTCACCCCTCCACTTT
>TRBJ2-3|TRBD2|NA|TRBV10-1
CASSRRSSGSKNIQYF
TGCGCCAGCAGCCGACGGAGTAGCGGGAGCAAAAATATTCAGTATTTT
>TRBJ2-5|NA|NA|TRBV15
CATSRCRGLGETQYF
TGTGCCACCAGCAGATGCCGAGGGCTTGGGGAGACCCAGTACTTC
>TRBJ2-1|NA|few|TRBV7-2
CASSLAAYNEQLF
TGTGCCAGCAGCTTGGCAGCTTACAATGAGCAGCTCTTC
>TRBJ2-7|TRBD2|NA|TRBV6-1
CASRGTNRYEQYF
TGTGCCAGCAGGGGGACTAACCGCTACGAGCAGTACTTC
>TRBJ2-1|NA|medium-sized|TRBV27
CASRKYSYNEQFF
TGTGCCAGCAGAAAGTACTCCTACAATGAGCAGTTCTTC
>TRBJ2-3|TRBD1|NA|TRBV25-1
CASSVGLGRGRKDMQYF
TGTGCCAGCTCGGTGGGGTTGGGTAGGGGGCGCAAAGATATGCAGTATTTT
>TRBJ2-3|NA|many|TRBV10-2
CASSRVAGADTQYF
TGCGCCAGCAGCCGGGTGGCAGGGGCAGATACGCAGTATTTT
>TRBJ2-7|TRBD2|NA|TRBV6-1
CASRGGRGADTQYF
TGTGCCAGCAGGGGCGGGAGGGGGGCAGATACGCAGTACTTC
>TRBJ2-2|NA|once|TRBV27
CASTSKAVNTGELFF
TGTGCCAGCACGTCAAAGGCAGTGAACACAGGGGAGCTGTTTTTT
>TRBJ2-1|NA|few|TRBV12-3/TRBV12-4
CASSLGVSHDNEQFF
TGTGCCAGCAGTCTAGGGGTCAGCCACGACAATGAGCAGTTCTTC
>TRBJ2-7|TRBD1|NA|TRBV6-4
CASSDSWGQGPYEQYF
TGTGCCAGCAGTGACTCGTGGGGACAGGGCCCCTACGAGCAGTACTTC
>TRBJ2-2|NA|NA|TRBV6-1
CARGLQAGSTETQFF
TGTGCCAGGGGACTCCAGGCTGGGAGTACAGAGACGCAGTTTTTT
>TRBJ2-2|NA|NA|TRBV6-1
CASRRTGKLYF
TGTGCCAGCAGGAGGACCGGTAAGCTGTATTTT
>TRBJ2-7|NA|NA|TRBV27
CASSENPLVRQYF
TGTGCCAGCAGTGAGAACCCCCTTGTGCGGCAGTACTTC
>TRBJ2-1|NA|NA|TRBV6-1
CASSLSASTNAQFF
TGTGCCAGCAGTCTCTCTGCTAGCACCAATGCGCAGTTCTTT
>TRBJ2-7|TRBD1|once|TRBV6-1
CASSRKTGTGIHEQYF
TGTGCCAGCAGCCGGAAAACCGGGACAGGGATCCACGAGCAGTACTTC
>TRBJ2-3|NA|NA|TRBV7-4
CARSPFPGRTATDTQYF
TGTGCCCGGAGCCCCTTCCCGGGGCGGACAGCCACAGATACGCAGTATTTT
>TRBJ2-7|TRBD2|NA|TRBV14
CASSQVISGPTYEQYF
TGTGCCAGCAGCCAAGTTATTAGCGGGCCTACCTACGAGCAGTACTTC
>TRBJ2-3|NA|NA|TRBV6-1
CASSESISTNIQYF
TGTGCCAGCAGTGAATCCATATCTACAAACATTCAGTATTTT
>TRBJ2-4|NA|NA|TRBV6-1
CASSGGRAKNIQYF
TGTGCCAGCAGTGGGGGGAGGGCCAAAAACATTCAGTACTTC
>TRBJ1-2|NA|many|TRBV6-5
CASSSGGQPYGYTF
TGTGCCAGCAGTTCTGGAGGACAGCCCTATGGCTACACCTTC
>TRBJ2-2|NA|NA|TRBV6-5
CASRLQSVSPGALFF
TGTGCCAGCAGACTCCAGTCCGTGAGCCCAGGGGCGCTGTTTTTT
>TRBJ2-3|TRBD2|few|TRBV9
CASSGREGVDTQYF
TGTGCCAGCAGCGGGCGGGAGGGCGTAGATACGCAGTATTTT
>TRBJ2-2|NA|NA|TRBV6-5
CASRLQSVITDELYF
TGTGCCAGCAGACTCCAGTCCGTAATTACCGATGAGCTGTATTTT
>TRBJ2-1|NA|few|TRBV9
CASSVVSGRFGNEQFF
TGTGCCAGCAGCGTAGTTTCGGGTCGCTTTGGGAATGAGCAGTTCTTC
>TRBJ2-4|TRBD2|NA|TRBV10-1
CASSDTSGGKDTQYF
TGCGCCAGCAGTGATACTAGCGGGGGTAAAGATACGCAGTACTTC
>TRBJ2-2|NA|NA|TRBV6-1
CARGLQAVSPGELFF
TGTGCCAGGGGACTCCAGGCCGTGAGTCCAGGGGAGCTGTTTTTT
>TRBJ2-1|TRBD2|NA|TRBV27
CASSLVAGGKNEQFF
TGTGCCAGCAGTCTCGTGGCGGGAGGGAAAAACGAGCAGTTCTTC
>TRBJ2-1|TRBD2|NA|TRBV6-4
CASSLTSGRENEQFF
TGTGCCAGCAGTCTGACTAGCGGGAGAGAAAATGAGCAGTTCTTC
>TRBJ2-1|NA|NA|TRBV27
CASSLGPGANNEQFF
TGTGCCAGCAGTCTCGGGCCGGGAGCCAACAACGAGCAGTTCTTC
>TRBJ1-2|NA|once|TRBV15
CATSSGADGYTF
TGTGCCACCAGCAGTGGCGCGGATGGCTACACCTTC
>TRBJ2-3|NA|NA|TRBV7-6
CASSLARVADAQFF
TGTGCCAGCAGCTTAGCGAGAGTGGCAGATGCGCAGTTCTTT
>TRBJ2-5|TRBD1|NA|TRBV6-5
CASSLQGDHQETQYF
TGTGCCAGCAGTTTACAGGGGGACCACCAAGAGACCCAGTACTTC
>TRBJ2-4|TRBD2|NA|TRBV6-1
CARVPAGGGTDTQYF
TGTGCCCGCGTCCCGGCGGGGGGAGGCACAGATACGCAGTATTTC
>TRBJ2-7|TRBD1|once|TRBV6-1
CASPDRSGGKAYNEQYF
TGTGCCAGCCCCGATCGTTCAGGGGGTAAGGCCTACAATGAGCAGTACTTC